The 25 T cell receptor beta chains given below trace back to one sample, sequenced in a study of OX40 agonist ivuxolimab in advanced cancers. TCRdb's table, derived via immunoSEQ multiplex PCR, lists solely in-frame clones and lacks some. Of 90,000 or so clones in the sample, 89% were seen once. This specimen consisted of CD4+ or CD8+ T cells sorted from blood, obtained in a trial of the OX40 agonist ivuxolimab. Every receptor here comes from an adult with an advanced solid tumor such as melanoma, head and neck, liver or kidney cancer.

V gene TRBV20-1 combines with J gene TRBJ1-2; D is undetermined. V lost 1 base and J 7 bases, leaving 7 bases between the germline ends. Germline CDR1 DFQATT, CDR2 SNEGSKA (reference sequence). The CDR3 is 11 amino acids. The CDR3 loop reads CSARVQAGYTF. The DNA of the CDR3 is TGCAGTGCTAGAGTACAAGCTGGCTACACCTTC.

This clone turned up a few times. This rearrangement joins TRBV30 to TRBJ2-7, with 9 bases lining up with TRBD2. This CDR3 is built from 16 residues. From germline, CDR1 is GTSNPN and CDR2 SVGIG (reference sequence). The V and J ends lost 3 bases and 5 bases, in that order; junction bases with no gene match: 14. This CDR3 reads CAWRRVRLAGPHEQYF. The CDR3, as DNA: TGTGCCTGGAGGAGAGTGAGGCTAGCGGGACCCCACGAGCAGTACTTC.

J is TRBJ2-7 and V is TRBV28; 9 positions agree with TRBD1. CDR1 and CDR2 from the germline V gene are MDHEN and SYDVKM. The V gene end was trimmed by 6 bases and the J gene end by 5 bases; junction bases not matched to a gene: 8. The CDR3 has 14 residues. CDR3 in DNA: TGTGCCAGCAGCGTGGACAGGGGCGGCCACGAGCAGTACTTC. Encoded protein: CASSVDRGGHEQYF.

This sequence joins TRBV6-1 and TRBJ2-7; weak D call: TRBD1 (6 bases). The ends were cut back, 5 bases at V and 1 base at J, with 9 bases in the middle. Germline assignment: CDR1 MNHNS and CDR2 SASEGT. The CDR3 covers 13 residues. The CDR3 DNA reads TGTGCCAGCAGTTCGGACAGATCCTACGAGCAGTACTTC. Translation: CASSSDRSYEQYF.

V and J are TRBV6-4 and TRBJ2-1; 7 bases fit TRBD1. CDR1 and CDR2 from the germline V gene are MRHNA and SNTAGT. The CDR3 consists of 14 residues. V was clipped by 2 bases and J by 6 bases; unmatched bases: 4. The CDR3: CASSDPAGGNEQFF. CDR3 nucleotide sequence: TGTGCCAGCAGTGACCCGGCAGGGGGCAATGAGCAGTTCTTC.

This clone was counted a single time. The chain joins TRBV5-1 to TRBJ2-7; 11 nucleotides match TRBD1. Unmatched junction bases numbered 5, after V lost 3 bases and J lost 6 bases. Germline CDR1 SGHRS, CDR2 YFSETQ. CDR3 length equals 14 residues. This CDR3 reads CASSSGQGAIEQYF. CDR3 DNA sequence: TGCGCCAGCAGCTCCGGACAGGGGGCTATCGAGCAGTACTTC.

The rearrangement links TRBV5-8 to TRBJ1-1; 8 bases agree with TRBD1. Germline assignment: CDR1 SGHTS and CDR2 YDEGEE. V shed 0 bases and J 4 bases; nucleotides not matched to a gene: 2. The CDR3 is 14 amino acids. The CDR3 region is CASSLDRGATEAFF. For the CDR3, the DNA is TGTGCCAGCAGCTTGGACAGGGGGGCCACTGAAGCTTTCTTT.

The chain uses TRBV7-3 and TRBJ2-3, with D perhaps TRBD2 (5 bases). The CDR3 runs to 13 residues. Germline V gene data show CDR1 as SGHTA and CDR2 as FQGTGA. The V gene lost 5 bases and the J gene lost 9 bases, with 15 bases spanning the gap. CDR3 sequence reads: CASSLDSVNTQYF. The CDR3 region has the DNA TGTGCCAGCAGCCTGGACTCCGTCAACACGCAGTATTTT.

The chain joins TRBV29-1 to TRBJ1-1; a possible D gene is TRBD1 (5 bases). Trimming cost V 1 base and J 5 bases, with 11 bases left between them. Looked up from germline, CDR1 is SQVTM and CDR2 is ANQGSEA. This CDR3 is 13 amino acids long. This CDR3 is CSVEGGWGTEAFF. The DNA of the CDR3 is TGCAGCGTTGAAGGGGGATGGGGGACTGAAGCTTTCTTT.

The CDR3 DNA reads TGTGCCAGCAGTTTTACCGGGAGGGCTGGGGCCAACGTCCTGACTTTC. It translates to CASSFTGRAGANVLTF. This rearrangement joins TRBV2 to TRBJ2-6; 8 bases line up with TRBD2. This CDR3 is 16 amino acids long. The J segment lost 2 bases and the V segment lost 5 bases, leaving 5 bases of the junction unmatched. Per germline, CDR1 SNHLY and CDR2 FYNNEI.

The gene calls are TRBV29-1 and TRBJ1-1; D unclear. Germline CDR1 is SQVTM and CDR2 is ANQGSEA. V was cut by 4 bases and J by 3 bases, with 9 bases left in between. This CDR3 region has 12 residues. The CDR3 DNA reads TGCAGCGTTGCCCGGGCGGACACTGAAGCTTTCTTT. Amino acid sequence: CSVARADTEAFF.

V usage is TRBV11-2 and J usage is TRBJ2-3; D is possibly TRBD1 or TRBD2 (5 bases each). Germline V gene data show CDR1 as SGHAT and CDR2 as FQNNGV. The CDR3 consists of 14 residues. The ends were cut back, 5 bases at V and 2 bases at J, with 11 bases in the middle. In DNA form, the CDR3 reads TGTGCCAGCAGCGCGAGGGGTACCACAGATACGCAGTATTTT. This sequence encodes CASSARGTTDTQYF.

This sequence joins TRBV6-5 and TRBJ2-7; 7 bases map to TRBD2. The CDR3 spans 14 residues. J was trimmed by 3 bases and V by 2 bases; bases with no gene match: 4. The germline CDR1 and CDR2 sequences are MNHEY and SVGAGI. CDR3 DNA: TGTGCCAGCAGTTACGGGGGGGGAATCTACGAGCAGTACTTC. It specifies CASSYGGGIYEQYF.

This sequence joins TRBV5-8 and TRBJ1-2, with D possibly being TRBD1 (5 bases). Trimming cost V 4 bases and J 1 base, with 14 bases left between them. CDR3 length: 15 amino acids. Germline CDR1 is SGHTS and CDR2 is YDEGEE. The CDR3 region has the DNA TGTGCCAGCAGCCGGGACGGATACTATAACTATGGCTACACCTTC. This codes for CASSRDGYYNYGYTF. Looking up the rest from reference TRBV5-8 and TRBJ1-2 gives the full variable domain: EAGVTQSPTHLIKTRGQQATLRCSPISGHTSVYWYQQALGLGLQFLLWYDEGEERNRGNFPPRFSGRQFPNYSSELNVNALELEDSALYLCASSRDGYYNYGYTFGSGTRLTVV.

This chain connects TRBV4-2 to TRBJ1-1; TRBD1 matches 7 bases. Germline CDR1 and CDR2: LGHNA and YNFKEQ. V was clipped by 1 base and J by 4 bases; unmatched bases: 3. The CDR3 totals 14 residues. The CDR3 sequence is CASSQGAGGTEAFF. In nucleotides, the CDR3 is TGTGCCAGCAGCCAAGGGGCAGGGGGCACTGAAGCTTTCTTT.

The V and J genes are TRBV6-6 and TRBJ1-1, with 10 bases lining up with TRBD1. This CDR3 contains 16 residues. The germline V gene has CDR1 MNHNY and CDR2 SVGAGI (reference sequence). Trimming at V came to 6 bases and at J to 6 bases, leaving 13 bases not matched to a gene. CDR3 sequence: CASRNPAGTGEPEAFF. The CDR3 DNA sequence: TGTGCCAGCAGAAATCCTGCCGGGACAGGGGAGCCTGAAGCTTTCTTT.

This clone came up once. The rearrangement links TRBV27 to TRBJ2-2; 7 bases line up with TRBD2. The V and J ends lost 7 bases and 6 bases, in that order; junction bases with no gene match: 8. From germline, CDR1 is MNHEY and CDR2 SMNVEV (reference sequence). The CDR3 is 14 amino acids. CDR3 coding DNA: TGTGCCAGCAAGGAGGGAGGGGCGGCCGGGGAGCTGTTTTTT. It specifies CASKEGGAAGELFF.

The genes are TRBV4-1 and TRBJ1-4; 10 nucleotides match TRBD1. CDR1 is MGHRA and CDR2 is YSYEKL in the germline V gene. The CDR3 runs 15 residues. V trimming: 6 bases; J trimming: 2 bases; junction bases outside the gene matches: 3. CDR3 residues: CASRGQGLTNEKLFF. The CDR3 region has the DNA TGCGCCAGCAGGGGACAGGGGCTCACTAATGAAAAACTGTTTTTT.

The V gene is TRBV6-6, the J gene TRBJ1-2; the match to TRBD1 covers 8 bases. CDR1 is MNHNY and CDR2 is SVGAGI in the germline V gene (reference sequence). The CDR3 length is 14 residues. J was trimmed by 3 bases and V by 7 bases; bases with no gene match: 7. CDR3 nucleotide sequence: TGTGCCAGCACCCGGGGACAGGAGTACTATGGCTACACCTTC. This sequence encodes CASTRGQEYYGYTF.

The rearrangement links TRBV19 to TRBJ1-2; maybe TRBD1 (6 bases). Per the germline V gene, CDR1 is LNHDA and CDR2 is SQIVND (reference sequence). The length of the CDR3 is 14 residues. The V gene lost 6 bases and the J gene lost 4 bases, with 15 bases spanning the gap. The CDR3, as DNA: TGTGCCAGTAGATCAGGGGCTCGAAGCTATGGCTACACCTTC. Amino acids: CASRSGARSYGYTF. Drawing the rest from reference TRBV19 and TRBJ1-2, the complete variable domain is DGGITQSPKYLFRKEGQNVTLSCEQNLNHDAMYWYRQDPGQGLRLIYYSQIVNDFQKGDIAEGYSVSREKKESFPLTVTSAQKNPTAFYLCASRSGARSYGYTFGSGTRLTVV.

This sequence joins TRBV2 and TRBJ1-2; D not certain. V was cut by 6 bases and J by 6 bases, with 20 bases left in between. Germline assignment: CDR1 SNHLY and CDR2 FYNNEI. The CDR3 consists of 15 residues. CDR3 bases: TGTGCCAGCAGGCCGCGGGCCTTGGGTAAGGATGGCTACACCTTC. This gives the protein CASRPRALGKDGYTF.

V is TRBV30 and J is TRBJ2-7; D gene uncertain. There are 13 residues in the CDR3. Trimming left V 2 bases short and J 0 bases short, with 8 bases between. Looked up from germline, CDR1 is GTSNPN and CDR2 is SVGIG (reference sequence). CDR3 loop: CAWSLGGSYEQYF. CDR3 coding DNA: TGTGCCTGGAGTCTGGGCGGCTCCTACGAGCAGTACTTC.

This chain connects TRBV4-3 to TRBJ1-1, with D perhaps matching TRBD1 (5 bases). The CDR3 is 14 amino acids. Germline V CDR1 and CDR2: LGHNA, YSLEER. Between the trimmed V and J ends, which lost 4 bases and 1 base, there was a span of 10 bases. The CDR3 region has the DNA TGCGCCAGCAGCCTCGCCCAGGGGAACACTGAAGCTTTCTTT. Translating it yields CASSLAQGNTEAFF.

This chain joins TRBV9 and TRBJ1-1, with 8 bases identical to TRBD1. CDR3 length equals 16 residues. Looked up from germline, CDR1 is SGDLS and CDR2 is YYNGEE. V dropped 4 bases and J dropped 4; count of bases not matched to a gene: 12. The CDR3 nucleotides are TGTGCCAGCAGCCAGCCCCAGGGGGCGTTTTCCACTGAAGCTTTCTTT. This translates into CASSQPQGAFSTEAFF.

The rearrangement joins TRBV4-3 to TRBJ2-2; no reliable D call. The V gene lost 0 bases and the J gene lost 6 bases, with 5 bases spanning the gap. This CDR3 comprises 13 residues. Germline CDR1 LGHNA, CDR2 YSLEER. CDR3 nucleotides: TGCGCCAGCAGCCAAGATATTTCCGGGGAGCTGTTTTTT. Its protein is CASSQDISGELFF.